These 16 T cell receptor beta chains share one sample of origin, sequenced in a study of cytomegalovirus exposure and HLA in healthy donors (dated by TCRdb to about 2017). The library was made by the immunoSEQ multiplex PCR assay. A mixture of 60 forward primers for TCR Vbeta segments and 13 reverse primers for TCR Jbeta segments was used in the multiplex PCR. In TCRdb, the immuneACCESS table is reduced to in-frame sequences with V and J assigned. These tables do not hold every clone; where another copy was compared, an unresolved V gene accounts for under half, and the others remain unexplained. The sample table shows approximately 110,000 clones, and approximately 73% are seen once. Under 5.5% of the sample comes from the top ten. Sequenced sample: PBMCs. Receptors originate from a man in his sixties in good health and CMV-seropositive.

The chain recombines TRBV5-1 with TRBJ1-1; D is undetermined. The CDR3 loop spans 13 amino acids. CDR1 is SGHRS and CDR2 is YFSETQ in the germline V gene. V lost 4 bases and J 0 bases, leaving 7 bases between the germline ends. The CDR3 region is CASSVSLNTEAFF. CDR3 nucleotide sequence: TGCGCCAGCAGCGTATCTTTGAACACTGAAGCTTTCTTT.

This clone was detected only once. The chain is built from TRBV25-1 and TRBJ1-4; TRBD1 aligns across 7 bases. The CDR3 covers 14 residues. The V gene's germline CDR1 is MGHDK and CDR2 SYGVNS. V lost 7 bases, J lost 8 bases, and 10 bases stayed unmatched. CDR3 DNA: TGTGCCAGCACGGCGACAGGGCTAGAGGAAAAACTGTTTTTT. Its translation is CASTATGLEEKLFF. Supplemented by reference TRBV25-1 and TRBJ1-4, the full variable domain reads EADIYQTPRYLVIGTGKKITLECSQTMGHDKMYWYQQDPGMELHLIHYSYGVNSTEKGDLSSESTVSRIRTEHFPLTLESARPSHTSQYLCASTATGLEEKLFFGSGTQLSVL.

This chain uses TRBV7-2 with TRBJ1-1, with D unclear. With 5 bases removed from V and 1 base from J, the gap between germline ends came to 14 bases. Germline CDR1 is SGHTA and CDR2 is FQGNSA. The CDR3 has 15 amino acids. The CDR3 is CASSLSRLWNTEAFF. The CDR3 DNA is TGTGCCAGCAGCCTGAGCCGGTTATGGAACACTGAAGCTTTCTTT.

This clone appeared many times. The chain has TRBV9 and TRBJ2-1; weak D call: TRBD1 (5 bases). The CDR3 is made up of 15 amino acids. Trimming removed 4 bases at V and 3 bases at J, with 14 bases between. Germline V gives CDR1 SGDLS, CDR2 YYNGEE. The CDR3 DNA reads as TGTGCCAGCAGCCCAGGGTTGTATGGCTACAATGAGCAGTTCTTC. Protein sequence: CASSPGLYGYNEQFF.

The chain has TRBV6-1 and TRBJ2-7, with D unclear. CDR3 size: 15 residues. Trimming removed 0 bases at V and 2 bases at J, with 11 bases between. Germline CDR1 is MNHNS and CDR2 is SASEGT. CDR3 loop: CASSEAPGSPYEQYF. As DNA, the CDR3 is TGTGCCAGCAGTGAAGCGCCGGGTTCCCCCTACGAGCAGTACTTC.

The chain combines TRBV11-2 with TRBJ2-7, with D possibly TRBD1 on 6 matching bases. The germline V gene encodes CDR1 SGHAT and CDR2 FQNNGV. The CDR3 spans 12 residues. Trimming left V 5 bases short and J 10 bases short, with 15 bases between. This chain's CDR3 is CASSLLGTLQYF. CDR3 sequence (DNA): TGTGCCAGCAGCCTACTGGGGACACTCCAGTACTTC.

The chain joins TRBV30 to TRBJ2-5; TRBD1 is a possible D gene (6 bases). The CDR3 spans 14 residues. The V gene lost 5 bases and the J gene lost 7 bases, with 20 bases spanning the gap. In germline, CDR1 is GTSNPN, CDR2 SVGIG (reference sequence). The CDR3 nucleotides read TGTGCCTGGGACCATGCGCTGGCCAGGGGGACCCAGTACTTC. Protein: CAWDHALARGTQYF.

About this clone: An end of the junction differs from the germline gene, which may be a read error. The rearrangement links TRBV7-9 to TRBJ1-3; D is undetermined. Looked up from germline, CDR1 is SEHNR and CDR2 is FQNEAQ (reference sequence). The CDR3 contains 14 residues. The CDR3 DNA follows: TGTTCCAGCAGCTTATCGGGCTCTGGAAACACCATATATTTT. It codes for CSSSLSGSGNTIYF.

This clone was recorded a few times. CDR3 DNA sequence: TGTGCCAGCAGCGTAGCCGGACAGGGAGGGTCACCCCTCCACTTT. Translation: CASSVAGQGGSPLHF. This sequence joins TRBV9 and TRBJ1-6, with TRBD1 identical over 8 bases. The CDR3 extends over 15 amino acids. Germline CDR1 reads SGDLS; CDR2 reads YYNGEE. V lost 0 bases to trimming and J lost 10 bases; unmatched junction nucleotides: 6. Filled out from reference TRBV9 and TRBJ1-6, the complete variable domain reads DSGVTQTPKHLITATGQRVTLRCSPRSGDLSVYWYQQSLDQGLQFLIQYYNGEERAKGNILERFSAQQFPDLHSELNLSSLELGDSALYFCASSVAGQGGSPLHFGNGTRLTVT.

CDR3 amino acids: CASSGGTEVVTGELFF. DNA of the CDR3: TGTGCCAGCAGCGGAGGGACAGAGGTGGTCACCGGGGAGCTGTTTTTT. V usage is TRBV5-4 and J usage is TRBJ2-2; TRBD1 is a possible D gene (7 bases). The CDR3 has 16 amino acids. Between the trimmed V and J ends, which lost 4 bases and 4 bases, there was a span of 17 bases. Germline values: CDR1 SGHNT, CDR2 YYREEE (reference sequence).

V is TRBV9 and J is TRBJ2-7; no definite D call. The CDR3 has 12 amino acids. Germline-derived CDR1 and CDR2 are SGDLS and YYNGEE. Trimming removed 4 bases at V and 0 bases at J, with 5 bases between. The CDR3: CASSFISYEQYF. CDR3 in DNA: TGTGCCAGCAGCTTCATCTCCTACGAGCAGTACTTC. The full variable domain, its missing parts supplied by reference TRBV9 and TRBJ2-7, is DSGVTQTPKHLITATGQRVTLRCSPRSGDLSVYWYQQSLDQGLQFLIQYYNGEERAKGNILERFSAQQFPDLHSELNLSSLELGDSALYFCASSFISYEQYFGPGTRLTVT.

The rearrangement uses TRBV14 and TRBJ2-1, with no clear D. The V end was cut by 4 bases, the J end by 1 base, with 5 bases between. CDR1 SGHDN and CDR2 FVKESK come from the germline V gene. The CDR3 loop spans 13 amino acids. CDR3 region: CASSRQSYNEQFF. DNA for the CDR3: TGTGCCAGCAGCCGGCAGTCCTACAATGAGCAGTTCTTC.

The chain has TRBV4-1 and TRBJ2-1; the D is unclear. The CDR3 has 12 amino acids. Trimming left V 5 bases short and J 7 bases short, with 9 bases between. The germline CDR1 and CDR2 sequences are MGHRA and YSYEKL. The CDR3 DNA sequence: TGCGCCAGCAGCGAAGTATATAATGAGCAGTTCTTC. This encodes CASSEVYNEQFF.

The chain links TRBV7-6 to TRBJ2-3; D not resolved. CDR1 and CDR2 from the germline V gene are SGHVS and FNYEAQ. V was cut by 5 bases and J by 6 bases, with 6 bases left in between. The CDR3 consists of 11 residues. CDR3 protein: CASSLSDTQYF. The CDR3 DNA is TGTGCCAGCAGCCTTTCGGATACGCAGTATTTT.

This chain uses TRBV6-1 with TRBJ1-2, with D possibly TRBD1 on 6 matching bases. The germline V gene encodes CDR1 MNHNS and CDR2 SASEGT. This CDR3 comprises 13 residues. The V end lost 6 bases, the J end lost 2 bases, and 10 bases lay between the germline ends. CDR3 in amino acids: CASRPDRNYGYTF. DNA for the CDR3: TGTGCCAGCAGACCGGACAGAAACTATGGCTACACCTTC.

V gene TRBV29-1 combines with J gene TRBJ2-2, with 8 bases fitting TRBD1. The germline CDR1 and CDR2 sequences are SQVTM and ANQGSEA. V lost 5 bases, J lost 4 bases, and 6 bases stayed unmatched. The CDR3 has 14 amino acids. DNA of the CDR3: TGCAGCGTTCGGGCAGGGGGCCTCACCGGGGAGCTGTTTTTT. Residues: CSVRAGGLTGELFF.